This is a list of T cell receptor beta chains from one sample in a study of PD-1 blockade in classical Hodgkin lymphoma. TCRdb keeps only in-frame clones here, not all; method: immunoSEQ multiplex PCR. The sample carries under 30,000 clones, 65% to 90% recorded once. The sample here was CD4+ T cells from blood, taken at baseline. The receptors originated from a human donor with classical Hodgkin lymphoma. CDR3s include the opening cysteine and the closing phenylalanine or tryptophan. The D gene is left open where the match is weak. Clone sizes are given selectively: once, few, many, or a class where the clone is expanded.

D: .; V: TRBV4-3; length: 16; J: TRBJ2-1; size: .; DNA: TGCGCCAGCAGCCAAGCTGGGGGGGCGCAGCACAATGAGCAGTTCTTC; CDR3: CASSQAGGAQHNEQFF
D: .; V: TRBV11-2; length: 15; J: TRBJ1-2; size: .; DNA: TGTGCCAGCAGCTCCATACGCCGGAATAACTATGGCTACACCTTC; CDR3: CASSSIRRNNYGYTF
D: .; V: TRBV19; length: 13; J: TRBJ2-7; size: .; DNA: TGTGCCAGTAGTACCCGGACAGCCTACGAGCAGTACTTC; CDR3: CASSTRTAYEQYF
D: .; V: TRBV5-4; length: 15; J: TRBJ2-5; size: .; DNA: TGTGCCAGCAGCTTCTGGAGGGCAAGGTCGGGGACCCAGTACTTC; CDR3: CASSFWRARSGTQYF
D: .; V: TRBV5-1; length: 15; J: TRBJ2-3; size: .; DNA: TGCGCCAGCAGAGAGGGACTTCAAAGGTGGGATACGCAGTATTTT; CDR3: CASREGLQRWDTQYF
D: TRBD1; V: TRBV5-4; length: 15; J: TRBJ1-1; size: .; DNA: TGTGCCAGCAGCCTCGGGACAGGGTTATTCACTGAAGCTTTCTTT; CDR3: CASSLGTGLFTEAFF
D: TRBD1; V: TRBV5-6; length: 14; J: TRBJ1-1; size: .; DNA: TGTGCCAGCAGTTTAGGACAGGGGACCACTGAAGCTTTCTTT; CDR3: CASSLGQGTTEAFF
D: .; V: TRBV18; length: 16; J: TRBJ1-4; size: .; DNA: TGTGCCAGCTCACCCGGACAGCCAGCAACTAATGAAAAACTGTTTTTT; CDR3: CASSPGQPATNEKLFF
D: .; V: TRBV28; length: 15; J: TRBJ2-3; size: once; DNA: TGTGCCAGCAGTTTTGAGGGTCCCTACACAGATACGCAGTATTTT; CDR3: CASSFEGPYTDTQYF
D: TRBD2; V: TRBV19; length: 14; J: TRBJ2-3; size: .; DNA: TGTGCCAGTAGAGGGGGACTAGCGGGAGTGATGCAGTATTTT; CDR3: CASRGGLAGVMQYF
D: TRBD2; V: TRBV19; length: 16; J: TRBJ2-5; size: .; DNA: TGTGCCAGTAGTATAGGTGGCCTAGCGGGAGGAGAGACCCAGTACTTC; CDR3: CASSIGGLAGGETQYF
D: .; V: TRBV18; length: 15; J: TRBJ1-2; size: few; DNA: TGTGCCAGCTCACCACCCAGGGTGGGTCCAGGTGGCTACACCTTC; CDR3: CASSPPRVGPGGYTF
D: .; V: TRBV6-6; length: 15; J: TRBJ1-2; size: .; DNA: TGTGCCAGCAGCCCGGGACGGAGAGCTAACTATGGCTACACCTTC; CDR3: CASSPGRRANYGYTF
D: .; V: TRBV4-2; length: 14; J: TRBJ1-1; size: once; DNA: TGTGCCAGCAGCCAAGGCAAGGATACAGGGCTAGCTTTCTTT; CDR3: CASSQGKDTGLAFF
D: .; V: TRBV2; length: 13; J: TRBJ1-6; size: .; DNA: TGTGCCAGCAGTGATAGAACCAATTCACCCCTCCACTTT; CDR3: CASSDRTNSPLHF
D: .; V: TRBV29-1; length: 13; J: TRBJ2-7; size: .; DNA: TGCAGCGTTGAAGATCTCAAAGGTGACGAGCAGTGCTTC; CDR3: CSVEDLKGDEQCF
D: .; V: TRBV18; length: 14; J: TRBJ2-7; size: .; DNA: TGTGCCAGCTCCTCACCTAGGGGGAGTTTCGAGCAGTACTTC; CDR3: CASSSPRGSFEQYF
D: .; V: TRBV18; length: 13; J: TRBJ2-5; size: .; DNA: TGTGCCAGCTCACCACCGAGTCGAGAGACCCAGTACTTC; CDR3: CASSPPSRETQYF
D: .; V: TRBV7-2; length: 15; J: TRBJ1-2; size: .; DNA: TGTGCCAGCAGCCCGGGATTTCGGTCGGACTATGGCTACACCTTC; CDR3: CASSPGFRSDYGYTF
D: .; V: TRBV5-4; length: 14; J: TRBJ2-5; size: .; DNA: TGTGCCAGCAGCTTGGAATGGGGTCCGGAGACCCAGTACTTC; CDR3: CASSLEWGPETQYF
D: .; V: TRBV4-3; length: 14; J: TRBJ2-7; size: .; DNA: TGCGCCAGCAGCCAAGTGGCAGGTTCCTACGAGCAGTACTTC; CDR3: CASSQVAGSYEQYF
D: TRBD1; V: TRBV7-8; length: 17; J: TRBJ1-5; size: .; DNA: TGTGCCAGCAGCTCCCTAGGGACAGAGGCTGGCAATCAGCCCCAGCATTTT; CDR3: CASSSLGTEAGNQPQHF
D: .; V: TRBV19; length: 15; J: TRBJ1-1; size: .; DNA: TGTGCCAGTAGTATAGGGTACAGAAGGGACACTGAAGCTTTCTTT; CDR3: CASSIGYRRDTEAFF
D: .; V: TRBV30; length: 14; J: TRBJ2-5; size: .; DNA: TGTGCCTGGAGCGTAACAGGGGGGGTAGAGACCCAGTACTTC; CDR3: CAWSVTGGVETQYF
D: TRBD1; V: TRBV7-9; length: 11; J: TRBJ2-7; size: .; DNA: TGTGCCAGCAGCAGACAGGGAGAGCAGTACTTC; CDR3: CASSRQGEQYF
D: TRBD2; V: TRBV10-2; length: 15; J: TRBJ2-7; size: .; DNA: TGCGCCAGCAGTGTGACTAGCGGGAGTTCGAACGAGCAGTACTTC; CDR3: CASSVTSGSSNEQYF
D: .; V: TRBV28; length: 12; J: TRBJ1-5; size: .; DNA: TGTGCCAGCAGTACACTCAATCAGCCCCAGCATTTT; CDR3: CASSTLNQPQHF
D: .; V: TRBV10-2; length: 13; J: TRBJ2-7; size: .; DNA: TGCGCCAGCAGTGAGTGTCTGTATTGCGAGCAGTACTTC; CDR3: CASSECLYCEQYF
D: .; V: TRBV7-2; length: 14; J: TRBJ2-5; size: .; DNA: TGTGCCAGCAGCTTAGCGGGAGGAGGGGAGACCCAGTACTTC; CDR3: CASSLAGGGETQYF
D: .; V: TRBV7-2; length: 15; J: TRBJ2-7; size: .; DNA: TGTGCCAGCAGCTTAGAGGGGGTCAGGGGATACGAGCAGTACTTC; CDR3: CASSLEGVRGYEQYF
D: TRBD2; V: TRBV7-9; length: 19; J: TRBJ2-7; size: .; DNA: TGTGCCAGCAGCTCTAGCGGAGCCGTCGGAGAGGGAAGCTCCTACGAGCAGTACTTC; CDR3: CASSSSGAVGEGSSYEQYF
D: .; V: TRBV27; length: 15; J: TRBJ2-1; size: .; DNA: TGTGCCAGCAGTTTAGAGAGGAGCTCCTACAATGAGCAGTTCTTC; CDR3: CASSLERSSYNEQFF
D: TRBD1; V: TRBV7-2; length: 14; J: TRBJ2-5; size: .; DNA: TGTGCCAGCACTACAAGTAGGGGGCGAGAGACCCAGTACTTC; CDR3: CASTTSRGRETQYF
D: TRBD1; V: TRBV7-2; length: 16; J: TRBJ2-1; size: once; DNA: TGTGCCAGCAGCCCGCTGACCGGGACAGGGACCAATGAGCAGTTCTTC; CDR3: CASSPLTGTGTNEQFF
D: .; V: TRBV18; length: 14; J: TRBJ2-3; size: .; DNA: TGTGCCAGCTCACCATGGGATCGCACAGATACGCAGTATTTT; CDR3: CASSPWDRTDTQYF
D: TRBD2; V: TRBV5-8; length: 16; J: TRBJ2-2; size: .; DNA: TGTGCCGGGAAGAAGGCGCTAGCGGGAGCGGTCGGGGAGCTGTTTTTT; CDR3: CAGKKALAGAVGELFF
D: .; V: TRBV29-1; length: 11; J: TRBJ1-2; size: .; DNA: TGCAGCGTTCCTGCGTTTTCTAGCTACACCTTC; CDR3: CSVPAFSSYTF
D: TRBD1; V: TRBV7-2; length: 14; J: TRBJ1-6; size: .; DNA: TGTGCCAGCAGGAAGGGACAGGGGTATTCACCCCTCCACTTT; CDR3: CASRKGQGYSPLHF
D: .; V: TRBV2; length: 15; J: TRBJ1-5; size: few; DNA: TGTGCCAGCAGTGAACAGGTCAGGGGTGTCCAGCCCCAGCATTTT; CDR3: CASSEQVRGVQPQHF
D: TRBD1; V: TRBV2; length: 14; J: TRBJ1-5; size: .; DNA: TGTGCCAGCAGTGGACAGGGGGGGAATCAGCCCCAGCATTTT; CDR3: CASSGQGGNQPQHF
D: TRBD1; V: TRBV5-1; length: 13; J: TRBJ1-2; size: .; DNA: TGCGCCAGCAGCTCCACAGGGGTCTATGGCTACACCTTC; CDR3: CASSSTGVYGYTF
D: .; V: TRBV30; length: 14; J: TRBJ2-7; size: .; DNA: TGTGCCTGGACGCAGACTAGACTTCCCTACGAGCAGTACTTC; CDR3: CAWTQTRLPYEQYF